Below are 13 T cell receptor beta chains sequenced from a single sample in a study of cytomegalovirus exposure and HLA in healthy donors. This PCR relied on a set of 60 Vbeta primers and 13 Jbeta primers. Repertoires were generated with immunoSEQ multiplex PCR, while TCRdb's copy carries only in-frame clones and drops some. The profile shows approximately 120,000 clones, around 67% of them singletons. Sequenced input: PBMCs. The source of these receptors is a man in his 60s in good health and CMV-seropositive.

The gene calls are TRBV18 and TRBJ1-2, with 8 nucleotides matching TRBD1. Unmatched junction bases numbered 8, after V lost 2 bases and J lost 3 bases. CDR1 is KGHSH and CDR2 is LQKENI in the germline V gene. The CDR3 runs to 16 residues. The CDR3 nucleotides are TGTGCCAGCTCACCAAGCAGCTCAGGGGGCGACTATGGCTACACCTTC. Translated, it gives CASSPSSSGGDYGYTF.

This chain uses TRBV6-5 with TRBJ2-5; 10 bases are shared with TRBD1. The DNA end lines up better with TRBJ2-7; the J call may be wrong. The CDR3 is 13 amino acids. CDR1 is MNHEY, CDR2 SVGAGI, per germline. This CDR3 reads CASIGTGVNEQYF. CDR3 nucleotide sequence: TGTGCCAGCATCGGGACAGGGGTCAACGAGCAGTACTTC.

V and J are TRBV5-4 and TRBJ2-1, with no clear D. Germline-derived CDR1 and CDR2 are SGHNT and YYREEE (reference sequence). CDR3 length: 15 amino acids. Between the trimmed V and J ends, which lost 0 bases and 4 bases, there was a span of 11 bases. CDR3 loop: CASSLEELSYNEQFF. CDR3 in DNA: TGTGCCAGCAGCTTGGAGGAGCTCTCTTACAATGAGCAGTTCTTC.

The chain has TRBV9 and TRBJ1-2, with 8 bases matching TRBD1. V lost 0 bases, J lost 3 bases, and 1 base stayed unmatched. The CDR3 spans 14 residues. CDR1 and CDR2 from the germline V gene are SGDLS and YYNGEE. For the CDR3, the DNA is TGTGCCAGCAGCGTAGACAGGGGGTACTATGGCTACACCTTC. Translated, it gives CASSVDRGYYGYTF. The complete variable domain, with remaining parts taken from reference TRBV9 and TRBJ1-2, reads DSGVTQTPKHLITATGQRVTLRCSPRSGDLSVYWYQQSLDQGLQFLIQYYNGEERAKGNILERFSAQQFPDLHSELNLSSLELGDSALYFCASSVDRGYYGYTFGSGTRLTVV.

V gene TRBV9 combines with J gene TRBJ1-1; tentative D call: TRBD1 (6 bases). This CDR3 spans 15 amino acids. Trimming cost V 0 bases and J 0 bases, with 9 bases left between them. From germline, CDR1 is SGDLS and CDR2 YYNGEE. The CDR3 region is CASSVGPGVNTEAFF. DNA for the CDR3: TGTGCCAGCAGCGTAGGGCCAGGGGTGAACACTGAAGCTTTCTTT.

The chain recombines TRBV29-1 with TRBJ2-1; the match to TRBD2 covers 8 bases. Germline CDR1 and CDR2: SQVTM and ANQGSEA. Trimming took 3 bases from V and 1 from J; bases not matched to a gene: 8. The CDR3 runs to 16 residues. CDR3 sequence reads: CSVEGTGGGSYNEQFF. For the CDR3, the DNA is TGCAGCGTTGAGGGAACGGGGGGGGGTTCCTACAATGAGCAGTTCTTC.

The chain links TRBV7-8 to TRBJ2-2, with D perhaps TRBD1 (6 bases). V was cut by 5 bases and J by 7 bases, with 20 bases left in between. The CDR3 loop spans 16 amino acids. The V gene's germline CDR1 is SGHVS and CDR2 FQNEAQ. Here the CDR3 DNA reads TGTGCCAGCAGCCCGCGCTCACAGGGAGAGGGCGGGGAGCTGTTTTTT. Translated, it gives CASSPRSQGEGGELFF.

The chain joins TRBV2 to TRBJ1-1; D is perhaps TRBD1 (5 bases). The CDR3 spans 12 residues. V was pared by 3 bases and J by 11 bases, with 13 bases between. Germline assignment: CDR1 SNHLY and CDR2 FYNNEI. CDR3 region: CASSEGQGRAFF. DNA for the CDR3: TGTGCCAGCAGTGAGGGGCAGGGTCGGGCTTTCTTT.

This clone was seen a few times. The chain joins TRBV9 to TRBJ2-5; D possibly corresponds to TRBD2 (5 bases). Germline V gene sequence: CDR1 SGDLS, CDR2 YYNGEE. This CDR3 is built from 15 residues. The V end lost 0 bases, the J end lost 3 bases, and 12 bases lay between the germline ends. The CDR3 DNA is TGTGCCAGCAGCGTAGGCTTCGGGCGGGAAGAGACCCAGTACTTC. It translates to CASSVGFGREETQYF. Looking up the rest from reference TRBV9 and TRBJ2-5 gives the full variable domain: DSGVTQTPKHLITATGQRVTLRCSPRSGDLSVYWYQQSLDQGLQFLIQYYNGEERAKGNILERFSAQQFPDLHSELNLSSLELGDSALYFCASSVGFGREETQYFGPGTRLLVL.

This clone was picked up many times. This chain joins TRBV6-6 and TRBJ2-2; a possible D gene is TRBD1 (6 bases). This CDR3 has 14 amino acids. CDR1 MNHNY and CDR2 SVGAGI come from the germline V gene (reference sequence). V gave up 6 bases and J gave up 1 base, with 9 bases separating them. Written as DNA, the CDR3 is TGTGCCAGCAGAACCAGGGGGAACACCGGGGAGCTGTTTTTT. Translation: CASRTRGNTGELFF.

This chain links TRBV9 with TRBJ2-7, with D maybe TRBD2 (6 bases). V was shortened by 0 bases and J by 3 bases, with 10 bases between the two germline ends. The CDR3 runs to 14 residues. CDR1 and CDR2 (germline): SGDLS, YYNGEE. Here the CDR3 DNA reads TGTGCCAGCAGCGTAGGCGGGGCGTACTACGAGCAGTACTTC. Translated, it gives CASSVGGAYYEQYF.

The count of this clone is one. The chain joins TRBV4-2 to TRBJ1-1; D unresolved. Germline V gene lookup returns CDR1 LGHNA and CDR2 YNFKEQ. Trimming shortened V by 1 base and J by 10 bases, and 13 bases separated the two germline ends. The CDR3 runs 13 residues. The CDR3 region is CASSQGRAGTAFF. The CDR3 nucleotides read TGTGCCAGCAGCCAAGGTAGAGCAGGTACAGCTTTCTTT.

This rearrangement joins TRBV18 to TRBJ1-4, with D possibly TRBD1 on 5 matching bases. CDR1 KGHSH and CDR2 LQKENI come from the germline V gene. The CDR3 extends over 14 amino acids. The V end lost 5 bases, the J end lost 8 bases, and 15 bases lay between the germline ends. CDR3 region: CASSRASAGEKLFF. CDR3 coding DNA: TGTGCCAGCTCAAGGGCCTCAGCAGGGGAAAAACTGTTTTTT.